The 12 T cell receptor beta chains reported below all come from one sample, sequenced in a study of T cells in Graves' hyperthyroidism and ophthalmopathy. From RNA transcripts, TCR beta CDR3 regions were amplified. HTBI primers were used for first-round RT-PCR of the TCR CDR3. TCRdb re-called the multiplex PCR reads through MiXCR, storing one row per CDR3 protein. The repertoire consists of a few hundred thousand distinct CDR3 sequences, with 15% to 19% occurring once and the leading ten covering about 7%. Sequencing was carried out using blood. The receptors stem from a woman aged 25 to 39 with Graves' hyperthyroidism.

This clonotype has just a few counts. The V and J genes are TRBV19 and TRBJ1-1, with D possibly matching TRBD1 (5 bases). This CDR3 is built from 14 residues. Trimming left V 7 bases short and J 1 base short, with 13 bases between. Germline V CDR1 and CDR2: LNHDA, SQIVND (reference sequence). The CDR3 region has the DNA TGTGCCAGTACCGCCACGGGGCCGAACACTGAAGCTTTCTTT. Translation: CASTATGPNTEAFF. Variable domain in full (rest from reference TRBV19 and TRBJ1-1): DGGITQSPKYLFRKEGQNVTLSCEQNLNHDAMYWYRQDPGQGLRLIYYSQIVNDFQKGDIAEGYSVSREKKESFPLTVTSAQKNPTAFYLCASTATGPNTEAFFGQGTRLTVV.

This clonotype has a count of ten or more. The V call is TRBV20-1, the J call TRBJ2-5; 7 positions agree with TRBD2. The length of the CDR3 is 14 residues. V lost 4 bases and J lost 0; bases outside the gene matches: 5. Germline CDR1 and CDR2: DFQATT and SNEGSKA (reference sequence). This chain's CDR3 is CSANPSGYQETQYF. CDR3 in DNA: TGCAGTGCTAACCCTAGCGGATACCAAGAGACCCAGTACTTC.

This clonotype was seen many times. The J gene is TRBJ2-2, the V gene TRBV12-3 or TRBV12-4; 10 bases map to TRBD2. This CDR3 region has 18 residues. The junction had 12 bases not matched to a gene; V was cut back by 5 bases and J by 3 bases. For the CDR3, the DNA is TGTGCCAGCAGTCCTTGGACTAGCGGCCCAGGGTACACCGGGGAGCTGTTTTTT. Its translation: CASSPWTSGPGYTGELFF.

This sequence joins TRBV12-5 and TRBJ1-2; a possible D gene is TRBD1 (5 bases). Trimming removed 6 bases from V and 0 bases from J, with 17 bases in between. Germline loops: CDR1 LGHNT, CDR2 FRNRAP. The CDR3 loop spans 16 amino acids. CDR3 loop: CASGPTQGPANYGYTF. The CDR3 coding sequence is TGTGCTAGTGGACCAACCCAGGGCCCCGCTAACTATGGCTACACCTTC.

There are many counts of this clonotype. Germline and junction disagree at one end, which may indicate a read error. The chain recombines TRBV20-1 with TRBJ2-3; D call uncertain. The CDR3 sequence is 11 residues long. From germline, CDR1 is DFQATT and CDR2 SNEGSKA (reference sequence). CDR3 sequence reads: CSARIPDTQYF. The DNA of the CDR3 is TGCAGTGCTAGAATCCCAGACACGCAGTATTTT.

Ten or more counts support this clonotype. The V call is TRBV6-1, the J call TRBJ1-1, with D tentatively TRBD1 (5 bases). The V gene's germline CDR1 is MNHNS and CDR2 SASEGT. Trimming removed 5 bases from V and 7 bases from J, with 11 bases in between. This CDR3 comprises 12 residues. Here the CDR3 reads CASSRGPGEAFF. The DNA of the CDR3 is TGTGCCAGCAGTCGGGGACCGGGTGAAGCTTTCTTT.

This clonotype was counted between two and nine times. The chain links TRBV5-1 to TRBJ2-2; D remains ambiguous. The germline V gene has CDR1 SGHRS and CDR2 YFSETQ. The CDR3 is 14 amino acids. Trimming stripped 2 bases from V and 2 bases from J, with 7 bases between. This chain's CDR3 is CASSFGFNTGELFF. CDR3 in DNA: TGCGCCAGCAGCTTCGGTTTTAACACCGGGGAGCTGTTTTTT.

The chain is built from TRBV6-2 or TRBV6-3 and TRBJ2-7; 13 positions match TRBD2. Germline trimming cut 6 bases from V and 2 bases from J; bases unmatched to any gene: 10. The germline gives CDR1 MNHEY, CDR2 SVGEGT. This CDR3 spans 17 amino acids. Here the CDR3 DNA reads TGTGCCAGCAGCTTGATCGTCGGGACTAGCGGGACCTACGAGCAGTACTTC. Protein: CASSLIVGTSGTYEQYF.

The CDR3 reads CASSQVGYGNQPQHF. The DNA of the CDR3 is TGCGCCAGCAGCCAAGTCGGGTATGGCAATCAGCCCCAGCATTTT. The gene calls are TRBV4-1 and TRBJ1-5; D is unclear. Germline CDR1 and CDR2: MGHRA and YSYEKL. The CDR3 has 15 residues. The ends were cut back, 1 base at V and 2 bases at J, with 9 bases in the middle.

In its sample, this clonotype was seen many times. The chain uses TRBV27 and TRBJ1-6; D gene ambiguous. This CDR3 is built from 15 residues. The V gene's germline CDR1 is MNHEY and CDR2 SMNVEV (reference sequence). Deletions cut 2 bases from V and 4 bases from J, with 9 bases between. The CDR3 loop is CASSLTGMYNSPLHF. CDR3 DNA sequence: TGTGCCAGCAGTTTAACGGGAATGTATAATTCACCCCTCCACTTT.

This clonotype was counted many times. The rearrangement links TRBV2 to TRBJ1-1; D is perhaps TRBD1 (6 bases). The germline V gene encodes CDR1 SNHLY and CDR2 FYNNEI. This CDR3 comprises 15 residues. Trimming took 7 bases from V and 0 from J, leaving 15 bases between them. This CDR3 is CASNRQVILNTEAFF. CDR3 coding DNA: TGTGCCAGCAATCGACAGGTCATCCTGAACACTGAAGCTTTCTTT.

This clonotype has ten or more counts. This chain links TRBV30 with TRBJ1-5; D not resolved. The CDR3 consists of 17 residues. Germline assignment: CDR1 GTSNPN and CDR2 SVGIG (reference sequence). The V end was cut by 0 bases, the J end by 4 bases, with 19 bases between. The CDR3 protein is CAWSVYSAGSPNQPQHF. The CDR3 bases are TGTGCCTGGAGTGTATATTCGGCGGGCAGTCCTAATCAGCCCCAGCATTTT.